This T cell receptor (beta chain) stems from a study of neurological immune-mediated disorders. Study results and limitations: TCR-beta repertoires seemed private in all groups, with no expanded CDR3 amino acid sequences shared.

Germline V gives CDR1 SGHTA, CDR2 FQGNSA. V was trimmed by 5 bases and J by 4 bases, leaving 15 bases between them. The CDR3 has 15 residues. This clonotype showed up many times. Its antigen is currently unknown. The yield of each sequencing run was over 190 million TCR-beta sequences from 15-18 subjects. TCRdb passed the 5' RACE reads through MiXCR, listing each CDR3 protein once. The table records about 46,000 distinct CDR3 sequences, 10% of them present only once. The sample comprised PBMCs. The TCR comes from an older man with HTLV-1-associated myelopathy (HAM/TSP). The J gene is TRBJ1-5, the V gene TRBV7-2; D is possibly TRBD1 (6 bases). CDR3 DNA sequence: TGTGCCAGCAGCGTTGGACAGCCGGGGAATCAGCCCCAGCATTTT. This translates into CASSVGQPGNQPQHF.